A selection of T cell receptor beta chains follows, all from one sample in a study of cytomegalovirus exposure and HLA in healthy donors. The data were produced by immunoSEQ multiplex PCR, yet TCRdb's version contains in-frame clones alone and is incomplete. Of 150,000 to 190,000 clones in the sample, less than 85% were seen once. Sequenced sample: PBMCs. The receptors here all came from a woman in her fifties or sixties in good health and CMV-seropositive. CDR3s include the opening cysteine and the closing phenylalanine or tryptophan. D genes are given only for firm matches. Expanded clones are given a class, and other clones once, few, many or no size at all.

>TRBD1|.|TRBV27|TRBJ2-7
CASTGTGLEQYF
TGTGCCAGCACCGGGACAGGGCTCGAGCAGTACTTC
>.|.|TRBV7-2|TRBJ1-1
CASSPWGGTEAFF
TGTGCCAGCAGCCCTTGGGGAGGAACTGAAGCTTTCTTT
>.|.|TRBV7-9|TRBJ1-4
CASSLTQGREKLFF
TGTGCCAGCAGCTTAACGCAGGGAAGGGAAAAACTGTTTTTT
>.|.|TRBV6-5|TRBJ2-2
CASSYSGTTNTGELFF
TGTGCCAGCAGTTACTCCGGGACAACGAACACCGGGGAGCTGTTTTTT
>.|.|TRBV28|TRBJ2-2
CASKNLANTGELFF
TGTGCCAGCAAGAATTTAGCGAACACCGGGGAGCTGTTTTTT
>TRBD1|.|TRBV9|TRBJ2-2
CASSPRADRPSLNTGELFF
TGTGCCAGCAGCCCCCGAGCGGACAGGCCTTCACTCAACACCGGGGAGCTGTTTTTT
>.|.|TRBV30|TRBJ2-1
CAWLPKRSSYNEQFF
TGTGCCTGGCTTCCCAAGCGGAGCTCCTACAATGAGCAGTTCTTC
>.|.|TRBV6-6|TRBJ1-1
CASQKAGGTEAFF
TGTGCCAGCCAAAAAGCCGGGGGCACTGAAGCTTTCTTT
>.|few|TRBV5-4|TRBJ2-4
CASSLGGERLAKNIQYF
TGTGCCAGCAGCTTGGGGGGGGAGCGACTAGCCAAAAACATTCAGTACTTC
>.|.|TRBV13|TRBJ2-7
CASSLVTGYEQYF
TGTGCCAGCAGCTTAGTAACAGGCTACGAGCAGTACTTC
>.|.|TRBV6-5|TRBJ2-7
CASSRQVFEQYF
TGTGCCAGCAGTCGACAGGTTTTTGAGCAGTACTTC
>TRBD1|.|TRBV6-5|TRBJ1-1
CASSARTGRTEAFF
TGTGCCAGCAGTGCCCGGACAGGGCGGACTGAAGCTTTCTTT
>TRBD2|.|TRBV6-5|TRBJ2-2
CATRQDSGGWRELFF
TGTGCCACCCGACAAGATAGCGGGGGGTGGCGGGAGCTGTTTTTT